This T cell receptor (beta chain) was captured by sequencing in a study of beta chain features in type 1 diabetes. Sequencing targeted expressed TCRB transcripts, as all isolated RNA had been reverse transcribed. Only in-frame clones appear in the TCRdb table, and some are missing; sequencing was by immunoSEQ multiplex PCR. There are approximately 150,000 clones in the sample; more than 9% occur only once, and approximately 1.3% lies in the top ten. There are 16 residues in the CDR3. Germline CDR1 reads SGHVS; CDR2 reads FQNEAQ. V was trimmed by 2 bases and J by 6 bases, leaving 14 bases between them.

J is TRBJ1-6 and V is TRBV7-8; D gene ambiguous. The sequenced material came from naive CD4+ T cells from blood. The TCR sequence derives from a man between 18 and 35 years old in good health. The CDR3, as DNA: TGTGCCAGCAGCTTACTGGGCCGGCTTATTAATTCACCCCTCCACTTT. It specifies CASSLLGRLINSPLHF.